The source of this TCR beta chain is a study of cytomegalovirus exposure and HLA in healthy donors. Turning to the study itself: The approximately 110 validation repertoires, a later analysis reported, used the same platform as the roughly 710 first-cohort repertoires.

Profiled with immunoSEQ multiplex PCR; TCRdb holds only in-frame clones, not every one. The table has 100,000 to 150,000 clones, about 96% seen once. Of note for this clone: Its antigen is as yet unknown.

Points from the study as a whole: Subsequent analysis showed first-cohort TCR clusters tending to co-occur in some 120 validation repertoires. The study flagged 150 to 200 TCR beta chains as cytomegalovirus-associated.

CDR3 size: 16 residues. The germline V gene encodes CDR1 MNHEY and CDR2 SMNVEV (reference sequence). The ends lost 0 bases at V and 4 bases at J; junction bases unmatched: 5. The sequence was obtained from a man in his late teens or twenties in good health and CMV-seronegative. The sequenced sample was PBMCs. The rearrangement uses TRBV27 and TRBJ2-3; 9 bases match TRBD2. CDR3 DNA: TGTGCCAGCAGTTTATCTTTGGTAGCGGGAGCAGATACGCAGTATTTT. It codes for CASSLSLVAGADTQYF.